This T cell receptor beta chain was observed in a study of beta chain features in type 1 diabetes. At the level of the study: Healthy donors resembled patients in age, gender and cell yields. The study examined some 110,000,000 sorted cells across all samples.

Markers CD45RO/CCR7/CD25/CD127/CD95/CD27 served to sort CD4+ naive, central memory, regulatory and stem cell-like memory cells. Findings and caveats of the study: Type 1 diabetes patients had fewer VDJ junction insertions and more deletions. Moderate yet significant TCRB CDR3 shortening was seen in Type 1 diabetes patients in all four CD4+ subsets.

The germline V and J ends were trimmed by 3 bases and 1 base, with 9 bases remaining between them. Germline-derived CDR1 and CDR2 are KGHSH and LQKENI. CDR3 length: 15 amino acids. Comment on this clone: Its specificity is not known.

The isolated RNA, all of it, was reverse transcribed, so expressed TCRB transcripts were what got sequenced. The table came from immunoSEQ multiplex PCR; TCRdb's copy has only in-frame clones and leaves some out. Among about 710,000 clones listed, more than 12% were seen once. The chain couples TRBV18 to TRBJ1-4; no firm D call. The receptor was derived from a man younger than 30 with type 1 diabetes. The sequencing sample was made of naive CD4+ T cells from blood. The DNA for the CDR3 is TGTGCCAGCTCACCCGAGATAGGAACTAATGAAAAACTGTTTTTT. This sequence encodes CASSPEIGTNEKLFF.